Described below is a single T cell receptor (beta chain) sequence and its context. Once graft tissue had been processed, intraepithelial and lamina propria lymphocytes were released. The source of the sample is a study of graft-versus-host responses after intestinal transplantation. Trimming took off 1 base at V and 1 base at J, with 11 bases between the two ends. Germline lookup yields CDR1 MGHRA and CDR2 YSYEKL. The CDR3 has 15 amino acids. This table comes from immunoSEQ multiplex PCR, and its TCRdb copy is limited to in-frame clones, with some not included. The sample has approximately 8,200 clones; 75% are singletons.

This clonotype originated in a human patient who received an intestinal transplant, so some T cells may come from the graft donor. V and J are TRBV4-1 and TRBJ2-7; the D gene is possibly TRBD1 (5 bases). The sample in question was ileum tissue, obtained around 230 days after intestinal transplant. The CDR3 bases are TGCGCCAGCAGCCAAGTGCAGGGATGGTCCTACGAGCAGTACTTC. Its translation: CASSQVQGWSYEQYF.